Listed here are 22 T cell receptor beta chains from one sample, sequenced in a study of T-cell memory formation after mild COVID-19. Each CDR3 protein is one row after TCRdb ran MiXCR on the 5' RACE reads. Here the sample spans 400,000 to 500,000 distinct CDR3 sequences, roughly 26% being singletons. Material for sequencing was PBMCs or a T cell subset sorted from them (not recorded which). The receptors originated from an adult woman who had mild COVID-19 (a few samples of this study predate the infection). Cell type and time point are not known.

The V gene is TRBV6-6, the J gene TRBJ1-3, with D tentatively TRBD1 (5 bases). The CDR3 runs 16 residues. Deletions cut 6 bases from V and 0 bases from J, with 15 bases between. The germline gives CDR1 MNHNY, CDR2 SVGAGI (reference sequence). The CDR3 loop is CASSIVGTASGNTIYF. In DNA, the CDR3 is TGTGCCAGCAGCATAGTGGGGACGGCCTCTGGAAACACCATATATTTT.

This clonotype was seen only a few times. The V call is TRBV12-3 or TRBV12-4, the J call TRBJ2-3; D not certain. The CDR3 runs 17 residues. The germline V and J ends were trimmed by 4 bases and 0 bases, with 17 bases remaining between them. CDR3 amino acids: CASSSPWAFSSTDTQYF. DNA of the CDR3: TGTGCCAGCAGTTCCCCTTGGGCCTTCTCTAGCACAGATACGCAGTATTTT.

This clonotype was observed once. The CDR3 loop is CASSLASGRVGEQFF. DNA for the CDR3: TGTGCCAGCAGCTTAGCCAGCGGGAGGGTAGGTGAGCAGTTCTTC. The rearrangement joins TRBV11-2 to TRBJ2-1; 10 bases align to TRBD2. V lost 1 base, J lost 9 bases, and 6 bases stayed unmatched. The CDR3 is 15 amino acids. Germline CDR1 is SGHAT and CDR2 is FQNNGV.

The gene calls are TRBV10-3 and TRBJ1-2; TRBD1 might be the D (5 bases). V lost 6 bases and J lost 0, with 11 bases in between. The CDR3 totals 14 residues. Germline lookup yields CDR1 ENHRY and CDR2 SYGVKD. The CDR3 region is CAISRDVANYGYTF. CDR3 nucleotides: TGTGCCATCAGCCGGGACGTCGCTAACTATGGCTACACCTTC.

V gene TRBV7-6 combines with J gene TRBJ2-1, with no clear D. V was cut by 7 bases and J by 5 bases, with 18 bases left in between. Germline lookup yields CDR1 SGHVS and CDR2 FNYEAQ. This CDR3 has 15 amino acids. The CDR3 spells CASTKELGSHNEQFF. CDR3 sequence (DNA): TGTGCCAGCACCAAAGAACTCGGGTCCCACAATGAGCAGTTCTTC. Variable domain in full (rest from reference TRBV7-6 and TRBJ2-1): GAGVSQSPRYKVTKRGQDVALRCDPISGHVSLYWYRQALGQGPEFLTYFNYEAQQDKSGLPNDRFSAERPEGSISTLTIQRTEQRDSAMYRCASTKELGSHNEQFFGPGTRLTVL.

In its sample, this clonotype was seen a few times. The chain combines TRBV7-2 with TRBJ2-3, with D possibly being TRBD2 (5 bases). This CDR3 comprises 14 residues. CDR1 and CDR2 (germline): SGHTA, FQGNSA. The ends were cut back, 5 bases at V and 6 bases at J, with 15 bases in the middle. The DNA of the CDR3 is TGTGCCAGCAGCCTAAACTCTAGCCCGGATACGCAGTATTTT. Its translation: CASSLNSSPDTQYF.

The table lists this clonotype with a few counts. This rearrangement joins TRBV12-3 or TRBV12-4 to TRBJ1-5; TRBD1 might be the D (5 bases). V lost 3 bases and J lost 1, with 13 bases in between. CDR3 length: 16 amino acids. CDR3 amino acids: CASSFRRGFSNQPQHF. In DNA, the CDR3 is TGTGCCAGCAGTTTCAGGAGGGGCTTCAGCAATCAGCCCCAGCATTTT.

The chain links TRBV6-2 or TRBV6-3 to TRBJ2-6; weak D call: TRBD2 (5 bases). V was shortened by 5 bases and J by 2 bases, with 10 bases between the two germline ends. This CDR3 contains 15 residues. Germline V gives CDR1 MNHEY, CDR2 SVGEGT. DNA for the CDR3: TGTGCCAGCAGTATCCGGGGAACTGGGGCCAACGTCCTGACTTTC. Protein product: CASSIRGTGANVLTF.

This clonotype was detected only a few times. The chain joins TRBV6-5 to TRBJ2-1, with D unresolved. The V gene's germline CDR1 is MNHEY and CDR2 SVGAGI. Between the trimmed V and J ends, which lost 5 bases and 8 bases, there was a span of 10 bases. The CDR3 covers 12 residues. CDR3: CASSKGPDEQFF. The CDR3, as DNA: TGTGCCAGCAGTAAGGGCCCCGATGAGCAGTTCTTC.

This chain uses TRBV27 with TRBJ2-1, with D possibly being TRBD1 or TRBD2 (5 bases each). Trimming left V 5 bases short and J 5 bases short, with 22 bases between. This CDR3 comprises 17 residues. From germline, CDR1 is MNHEY and CDR2 SMNVEV (reference sequence). CDR3 sequence: CASSPYPRGPTNNEQFF. In DNA, the CDR3 is TGTGCCAGCAGTCCCTACCCGAGGGGTCCGACCAACAATGAGCAGTTCTTC.

CDR3 DNA sequence: TGCAGCGCCCAAAGGGGACAGAACACCGGGGAGCTGTTTTTT. It translates to CSAQRGQNTGELFF. This rearrangement joins TRBV29-1 to TRBJ2-2; a weak D match, TRBD1 (6 bases). Germline V gene lookup returns CDR1 SQVTM and CDR2 ANQGSEA. CDR3 length: 14 amino acids. V was shortened by 7 bases and J by 1 base, with 13 bases between the two germline ends.

This clonotype was counted only a few times. The chain carries TRBV14 and TRBJ1-1; no firm D call. Germline values: CDR1 SGHDN, CDR2 FVKESK. V dropped 2 bases and J dropped 0 bases, with 7 bases sitting between them. The CDR3 runs to 14 residues. Here the CDR3 DNA reads TGTGCCAGCAGCCAAACCACTATGAACACTGAAGCTTTCTTT. Its protein product is CASSQTTMNTEAFF.

This clonotype was seen ten or more times. This sequence joins TRBV12-3 or TRBV12-4 and TRBJ2-1; 10 bases match TRBD2. The CDR3 consists of 15 residues. The ends lost 3 bases at V and 7 bases at J; junction bases unmatched: 6. The DNA of the CDR3 is TGTGCCAGCAGTTTGCCTAGCGGGAGTAAGAATGAGCAGTTCTTC. Translating it yields CASSLPSGSKNEQFF.

This sequence joins TRBV3-1 and TRBJ2-1; TRBD2 matches 7 bases. Germline V gene data show CDR1 as LGHDT and CDR2 as YNNKEL (reference sequence). V lost 0 bases, J lost 5 bases, and 7 bases stayed unmatched. CDR3 length: 16 residues. CDR3 protein: CASSQDRLASDNEQFF. The CDR3 DNA reads as TGTGCCAGCAGCCAAGACCGACTAGCCAGTGACAATGAGCAGTTCTTC.

This clonotype was found many times. The chain combines TRBV5-1 with TRBJ2-1; D may match TRBD1 or TRBD2 (5 bases each). CDR1 and CDR2 from the germline V gene are SGHRS and YFSETQ. The CDR3 totals 14 residues. Trimming removed 4 bases at V and 2 bases at J, with 10 bases between. The CDR3 sequence is CASSVGETYNEQFF. Here the CDR3 DNA reads TGCGCCAGCAGCGTAGGGGAGACCTACAATGAGCAGTTCTTC.

This clonotype was detected ten times or more. This chain joins TRBV20-1 and TRBJ2-5; maybe TRBD2 (5 bases). This CDR3 is built from 17 residues. From germline, CDR1 is DFQATT and CDR2 SNEGSKA (reference sequence). Trimming removed 1 base at V and 2 bases at J, with 20 bases between. The CDR3 bases are TGCAGTGCTAGAGCCCCCACCGTCATGCGGGTGCAAGAGACCCAGTACTTC. Translated: CSARAPTVMRVQETQYF.

The chain joins TRBV12-3 or TRBV12-4 to TRBJ2-5; D not resolved. CDR3 length equals 15 residues. V was clipped by 3 bases and J by 3 bases, with 14 bases between them. CDR3: CASSFSADTKETQYF. The CDR3 DNA follows: TGTGCCAGCAGTTTCTCGGCAGACACTAAAGAGACCCAGTACTTC.

This clonotype was counted only a few times. This chain uses TRBV4-1 with TRBJ2-2; possible D gene TRBD2, 7 bases. The CDR3 totals 16 residues. V was clipped by 4 bases and J by 5 bases, with 17 bases between them. Germline CDR1 reads MGHRA; CDR2 reads YSYEKL. The chain's CDR3 is CASSPQKGGATGELFF. Written as DNA, the CDR3 is TGCGCCAGCAGCCCGCAAAAGGGGGGGGCAACCGGGGAGCTGTTTTTT.

This clonotype has only a few counts. The chain combines TRBV5-1 with TRBJ2-1; D gene unclear. The CDR3 length is 14 residues. CDR1 SGHRS and CDR2 YFSETQ come from the germline V gene. Trimming removed 4 bases from V and 2 bases from J, with 10 bases in between. CDR3 protein: CASSVDPTYNEQFF. DNA for the CDR3: TGCGCCAGCAGCGTGGACCCGACCTACAATGAGCAGTTCTTC.

This chain joins TRBV20-1 and TRBJ2-1; 7 nucleotides match TRBD2. Per the germline V gene, CDR1 is DFQATT and CDR2 is SNEGSKA (reference sequence). With 3 bases clipped from V and 4 bases from J, the junction kept 6 bases outside the gene matches. The CDR3 contains 14 residues. The CDR3 here is CSARRERSYNEQFF. The DNA for the CDR3 is TGCAGTGCTAGGCGGGAGAGATCTTACAATGAGCAGTTCTTC.

This clonotype was observed at least ten times. This chain links TRBV12-3 or TRBV12-4 with TRBJ2-3; D ambiguous. The CDR3 totals 15 residues. The V gene lost 4 bases and the J gene lost 3 bases, with 14 bases spanning the gap. The CDR3 nucleotides read TGTGCCAGCAGTTATAGCCCCTTCGGTACAGATACGCAGTATTTT. This gives the protein CASSYSPFGTDTQYF.

This clonotype was observed a handful of times. This chain uses TRBV7-9 with TRBJ1-2, with TRBD1 matching 12 bases. V shed 5 bases and J 8 bases; nucleotides not matched to a gene: 15. CDR3 size: 17 residues. The germline V gene has CDR1 SEHNR and CDR2 FQNEAQ (reference sequence). DNA of the CDR3: TGTGCCAGCAGCAATATCCCGGGACAGGGGGCGAGCGAAGGCTACACCTTC. Protein: CASSNIPGQGASEGYTF.